This TCR beta chain originates from a study of blood T cell repertoires in COVID-19. Study as a whole: Whether acute or convalescent, the COVID-19 samples came from the United States, Italy and Spain.

V was pared by 8 bases and J by 1 base, with 15 bases between. This CDR3 comprises 15 residues. Germline assignment: CDR1 MNHEY and CDR2 SVGAGI. Authors' analysis steps: Estimates of nucleated cell counts were drawn from the amplification of reference gene primers. TCRdb's table, derived via immunoSEQ multiplex PCR, lists solely in-frame clones and lacks some. V, J and clone size were drawn from that table, and D and trimming were deduced from the DNA. Among about 240,000 clones listed, about 90% were seen once. The V and J genes are TRBV6-5 and TRBJ2-1; D is possibly TRBD2 (6 bases). The receptor's source is a man aged 60-69 years with acute or convalescent COVID-19. The sequencing input was peripheral blood. As DNA, the CDR3 is TGTGCCAGCGGTACGGGACTCGATTCCTACAATGAGCAGTTCTTC. It codes for CASGTGLDSYNEQFF.